These 15 T cell receptor beta chains were sequenced from one sample in a study of immune heterogeneity within non-small cell lung tumors. The authors used about 610 ng of bulk tumor genomic DNA per sample as template. Spaced far apart, several biopsies were taken from each primary tumor during surgery. The patients were newly diagnosed with non-small cell lung cancer, had not been treated, and had curative surgery. TCR beta CDR3 regions came from multiplex PCR with 32 forward V and 13 reverse J primers. One entry per CDR3 protein results from TCRdb running MiXCR on the multiplex PCR reads. In the table there are around 23,000 distinct CDR3 sequences, roughly 30% of which are singletons. Sequenced material: lung tumor tissue. Source of these receptors: a man aged 35 to 55 with non-small cell lung cancer.

The rearrangement uses TRBV11-3 and TRBJ2-2; D uncertain. V shed 7 bases and J shed 6 bases, with 9 bases lying between them. The CDR3 is made up of 12 amino acids. In germline, CDR1 is SGHNT, CDR2 YENEEA. In DNA form, the CDR3 reads TGTGCCAGCACTTCACTTTCCGGGGAGCTGTTTTTT. Translating gives CASTSLSGELFF.

The chain joins TRBV4-1 to TRBJ1-1; D is uncertain. The CDR3 sequence is 14 residues long. Trimming shortened V by 4 bases and J by 5 bases, and 14 bases separated the two germline ends. From germline, CDR1 is MGHRA and CDR2 YSYEKL. The CDR3 DNA reads as TGCGCCAGCAGCCCCGACCCAAGGAGAACTGAAGCTTTCTTT. Translation: CASSPDPRRTEAFF.

This clonotype was detected a few times. This chain joins TRBV19 and TRBJ2-6; a weak D match, TRBD2 (6 bases). V shed 5 bases and J shed 2 bases, with 13 bases lying between them. Germline V gives CDR1 LNHDA, CDR2 SQIVND (reference sequence). This CDR3 region has 16 residues. For the CDR3, the DNA is TGTGCCAGTAGTGGGACTCTCGCGCCTGGGGCCAACGTCCTGACTTTC. Encoded protein: CASSGTLAPGANVLTF.

This clonotype is labeled as medium-sized. V usage is TRBV28 and J usage is TRBJ1-6, with D possibly matching TRBD1 (6 bases). The CDR3 runs to 13 residues. Trimming cost V 2 bases and J 8 bases, with 7 bases left between them. The germline CDR1 and CDR2 sequences are MDHEN and SYDVKM. CDR3 DNA: TGTGCCAGCAGTTTAAGGGGGGATTCACCCCTCCACTTT. Its translation is CASSLRGDSPLHF. Together with reference TRBV28 and TRBJ1-6, the CDR3 gives the full variable domain: DVKVTQSSRYLVKRTGEKVFLECVQDMDHENMFWYRQDPGLGLRLIYFSYDVKMKEKGDIPEGYSVSREKKERFSLILESASTNQTSMYLCASSLRGDSPLHFGNGTRLTVT.

Notes on this clonotype: This may come from a read error, since a much larger clone is one base off. CDR3 region: CAISEFVGGGTDTQYF. In nucleotides, the CDR3 is TGTGCCATCAGTGAGTTCGTAGGGGGGGGGACAGATACGCAGTATTTT. The chain links TRBV10-3 to TRBJ2-3, with D maybe TRBD2 (7 bases). Trimming removed 1 base from V and 3 bases from J, with 14 bases in between. CDR1 and CDR2 from the germline V gene are ENHRY and SYGVKD. The CDR3 length is 16 residues.

This clonotype came up many times. The rearrangement uses TRBV5-1 and TRBJ2-1; D is unclear. This CDR3 is 13 amino acids long. V lost 2 bases and J 5 bases, leaving 8 bases between the germline ends. From germline, CDR1 is SGHRS and CDR2 YFSETQ. CDR3 sequence (DNA): TGCGCCAGCAGCTTTGGGGTGGACAATGAGCAGTTCTTC. Encoded protein: CASSFGVDNEQFF.

This clonotype turned up a few times. The J gene is TRBJ1-1, the V gene TRBV7-2, with D tentatively TRBD1 (6 bases). This CDR3 spans 15 amino acids. Per the germline V gene, CDR1 is SGHTA and CDR2 is FQGNSA. Trimming removed 1 base at V and 1 base at J, with 10 bases between. CDR3: CASSLVLTGNTEAFF. As DNA, the CDR3 is TGTGCCAGCAGCTTAGTCCTGACAGGGAACACTGAAGCTTTCTTT.

Notes on this clonotype: A read error may explain this, as a much larger clone is one base away. V is TRBV20-1 and J is TRBJ1-5; 10 nucleotides match TRBD1. CDR1 is DFQATT and CDR2 is SNEGSKA in the germline V gene (reference sequence). The CDR3 covers 15 residues. In DNA, the CDR3 is TGCAGTGCGCAAACAGACAGGGGGCTCAATCAGCACCAGCATTTT. It specifies CSAQTDRGLNQHQHF.

The chain has TRBV30 and TRBJ1-6; possibly TRBD1 for D (5 bases). Deletions cut 7 bases from V and 2 bases from J, with 15 bases between. The CDR3 extends over 15 amino acids. CDR1 GTSNPN and CDR2 SVGIG come from the germline V gene (reference sequence). The DNA for the CDR3 is TGTGCCTACCTGGCCGGGGACCCCTATAATTCACCCCTCCACTTT. Its protein product is CAYLAGDPYNSPLHF.

This clonotype came up a few times. The CDR3 region has the DNA TGTGCCTGGAGTGTGGGGGGCCCTAATGAAAAACTGTTTTTT. Its translation is CAWSVGGPNEKLFF. The chain links TRBV30 to TRBJ1-4, with D maybe TRBD1 (6 bases). The CDR3 contains 14 residues. Germline V CDR1 and CDR2: GTSNPN, SVGIG (reference sequence). V lost 0 bases and J 3 bases, leaving 8 bases between the germline ends.

This clonotype was seen more than once but under ten times. The V and J genes are TRBV29-1 and TRBJ1-1; weak D call: TRBD1 (6 bases). The germline gives CDR1 SQVTM, CDR2 ANQGSEA. The CDR3 consists of 13 residues. The V gene lost 2 bases and the J gene lost 4 bases, with 11 bases spanning the gap. CDR3 in DNA: TGCAGCGTTGAAAAACAGGGAGGCACTGAAGCTTTCTTT. Amino acids: CSVEKQGGTEAFF.

Note on this clonotype: A much larger clone differs by one base, so this may be a read error. The chain combines TRBV15 with TRBJ1-1; TRBD1 matches 7 bases. Germline lookup yields CDR1 LNHNV and CDR2 YYDKDF (reference sequence). Trimming cost V 5 bases and J 2 bases; bases outside gene matches: 11. The length of the CDR3 is 16 residues. The CDR3: CATSPLGQATNTEAFF. The CDR3 nucleotides are TGTGCCACCAGCCCCCTAGGACAGGCGACTAACACTGAAGCTTTCTTT.

This clonotype is labeled medium-sized (0.01 to 0.1%). V usage is TRBV29-1 and J usage is TRBJ2-7; D possibly uses TRBD1 or TRBD2 (5 bases each). Looked up from germline, CDR1 is SQVTM and CDR2 is ANQGSEA. Trimming left V 5 bases short and J 2 bases short, with 13 bases between. The length of the CDR3 is 13 residues. The CDR3: CSVLSGTAYEQYF. CDR3 in DNA: TGCAGCGTTCTCTCCGGGACGGCCTACGAGCAGTACTTC.

The chain has TRBV6-1 and TRBJ2-2, with D possibly being TRBD2 (5 bases). The CDR3 extends over 15 amino acids. CDR1 and CDR2 from the germline V gene are MNHNS and SASEGT. The V and J ends lost 8 bases and 1 base respectively, with 14 bases between them. The chain's CDR3 is CASSARTQNTGELFF. In DNA, the CDR3 is TGTGCCAGCTCAGCCCGGACTCAGAACACCGGGGAGCTGTTTTTT.

Judged by abundance, this clonotype is medium-sized. J is TRBJ2-5 and V is TRBV12-5; the D call may be TRBD1 or TRBD2 (6 bases each). The CDR3 runs to 13 residues. V dropped 6 bases and J dropped 3 bases, with 11 bases sitting between them. The V gene's germline CDR1 is LGHNT and CDR2 FRNRAP. CDR3: CASGGGMKETQYF. The CDR3 nucleotides are TGTGCTAGTGGAGGGGGGATGAAAGAGACCCAGTACTTC.